One and the same sample provided the 13 T cell receptor beta chains below, sequenced in a study of T cell responses to AZD1222 COVID-19 vaccine. The assay was immunoSEQ multiplex PCR, and TCRdb's table has in-frame clones only and misses some. The sample lists 140,000 to 150,000 clones, more than 85% occurring once. The material sequenced was peripheral blood, taken on day 0 of AZD1222 vaccination. The receptors shown here come from an adult in good health.

For the CDR3, the DNA is TGTGCCAGCAGCTTGGCGGGGCCGGGGACTGAAGCTTTCTTT. Protein: CASSLAGPGTEAFF. The rearrangement uses TRBV7-8 and TRBJ1-1; maybe TRBD1 (5 bases). Germline V lookup: CDR1 SGHVS, CDR2 FQNEAQ. The CDR3 spans 14 residues. Trimming removed 3 bases at V and 5 bases at J, with 13 bases between.

V is TRBV3-1 (or the pseudogene TRBV3-2) and J is TRBJ2-1, with TRBD2 as a possible D gene (5 bases). The CDR3 runs 14 residues. The germline V gene encodes CDR1 LGHDT and CDR2 YNNKEL (reference sequence). Deletions cut 2 bases from V and 3 bases from J, with 8 bases between. The chain's CDR3 is CASSQSGNYNEQFF. CDR3 bases: TGTGCCAGCAGCCAATCGGGGAACTACAATGAGCAGTTCTTC.

This chain connects TRBV3-1 (or the pseudogene TRBV3-2) to TRBJ1-2; D not certain. The CDR3 is 17 residues long. The germline V gene has CDR1 LGHDT and CDR2 YNNKEL (reference sequence). Trimming shortened V by 0 bases and J by 1 base, and 15 bases separated the two germline ends. The CDR3 sequence: CASSQDVGPHFNYGYTF. The CDR3 DNA sequence: TGTGCCAGCAGCCAAGATGTGGGCCCCCACTTTAACTATGGCTACACCTTC.

This clone was observed a single time. The V and J genes are TRBV24-1 and TRBJ2-5; 8 bases are a match to TRBD1. The trim removed 8 bases at V and 4 bases at J, leaving 5 bases unmatched. The CDR3 has 13 amino acids. The V gene's germline CDR1 is KGHDR and CDR2 SFDVKD. The CDR3 coding sequence is TGTGCCACCACGCCCAGGGGGCCAGAGACCCAGTACTTC. As protein: CATTPRGPETQYF.

The J gene is TRBJ2-2, the V gene TRBV12-3 or TRBV12-4; D is uncertain. V was pared by 6 bases and J by 3 bases, with 8 bases between. This CDR3 has 13 amino acids. CDR3 coding DNA: TGTGCCAGCAGACCACAGTACACCGGGGAGCTGTTTTTT. This codes for CASRPQYTGELFF.

The chain recombines TRBV12-3 or TRBV12-4 with TRBJ1-1, with a possible D match to TRBD1 (6 bases). With 5 bases removed from V and 7 bases from J, the gap between germline ends came to 14 bases. CDR3 length: 13 residues. The CDR3: CASSLSGGHEAFF. The DNA of the CDR3 is TGTGCCAGCAGTCTGTCGGGGGGACATGAAGCTTTCTTT.

The chain couples TRBV5-1 to TRBJ1-1; TRBD1 matches 11 bases. This CDR3 spans 17 amino acids. From germline, CDR1 is SGHRS and CDR2 YFSETQ. With 0 bases clipped from V and 4 bases from J, the junction kept 8 bases outside the gene matches. The CDR3 reads CASSLGGTGGEGTEAFF. The CDR3 region has the DNA TGCGCCAGCAGCTTGGGAGGGACAGGGGGAGAAGGCACTGAAGCTTTCTTT. Full variable domain (missing parts from reference TRBV5-1 and TRBJ1-1): KAGVTQTPRYLIKTRGQQVTLSCSPISGHRSVSWYQQTPGQGLQFLFEYFSETQRNKGNFPGRFSGRQFSNSRSEMNVSTLELGDSALYLCASSLGGTGGEGTEAFFGQGTRLTVV.

The chain is built from TRBV7-9 and TRBJ2-1, with TRBD2 matching over 8 bases. Germline-derived CDR1 and CDR2 are SEHNR and FQNEAQ (reference sequence). V shed 5 bases, J shed 6 bases, and the junction held 9 bases outside the gene matches. The CDR3 has 15 amino acids. The CDR3 region is CASSTHGTSGNEQFF. The CDR3 DNA sequence: TGTGCCAGCAGCACCCATGGGACTAGTGGCAATGAGCAGTTCTTC.

The chain employs TRBV25-1 and TRBJ2-1; 7 positions match TRBD2. With V trimmed by 1 base and J by 0 bases, 9 bases remained unmatched. The CDR3 spans 18 residues. The V gene's germline CDR1 is MGHDK and CDR2 SYGVNS. The CDR3 bases are TGTGCCAGCAGTGAATCGGGATTGGGCGGGAGCTCCTACAATGAGCAGTTCTTC. It translates to CASSESGLGGSSYNEQFF.

This clone was counted between two and nine times. This rearrangement joins TRBV2 to TRBJ1-2; unclear D gene. The V end lost 6 bases, the J end lost 10 bases, and 6 bases lay between the germline ends. This CDR3 region has 9 residues. Germline CDR1 is SNHLY and CDR2 is FYNNEI. The CDR3, as DNA: TGTGCCAGCAGGGACCTCTACACCTTC. It codes for CASRDLYTF.

The chain carries TRBV9 and TRBJ2-1; D might be TRBD1 or TRBD2, each matching 5 bases. The germline V and J ends were trimmed by 1 base and 3 bases, with 17 bases remaining between them. Germline assignment: CDR1 SGDLS and CDR2 YYNGEE. This CDR3 region has 17 residues. CDR3 coding DNA: TGTGCCAGCAGCGTACTTGCTGGGGGACCCATCTACAATGAGCAGTTCTTC. It codes for CASSVLAGGPIYNEQFF.

The rearrangement joins TRBV4-1 to TRBJ1-6; D gene ambiguous. The CDR3 runs to 15 residues. Deletions cut 0 bases from V and 6 bases from J, with 9 bases between. CDR1 and CDR2 from the germline V gene are MGHRA and YSYEKL. In DNA form, the CDR3 reads TGCGCCAGCAGCCAAGAATCGTATGTTAATTCACCCCTCCACTTT. This encodes CASSQESYVNSPLHF.

The V and J genes are TRBV7-9 and TRBJ2-7; 7 nucleotides line up with TRBD1. Per germline, CDR1 SEHNR and CDR2 FQNEAQ (reference sequence). The CDR3 runs to 16 residues. Unmatched junction bases numbered 6, after V lost 1 base and J lost 0 bases. CDR3 nucleotide sequence: TGTGCCAGCAGCTTAGGGGGACAGCGATTCTCCTACGAGCAGTACTTC. Its protein is CASSLGGQRFSYEQYF.